This T cell receptor beta chain was recovered during a study of OX40 agonist ivuxolimab in advanced cancers. Some clones are missing from TCRdb's copy, which holds only in-frame ones; the method was immunoSEQ multiplex PCR. Among approximately 27,000 clones listed, roughly 87% were seen once. The trim removed 0 bases at V and 1 base at J, leaving 4 bases unmatched. Germline CDR1 reads MNHNY; CDR2 reads SVGAGI (reference sequence). CDR3 length: 16 amino acids. This sequence originates from an adult with an advanced solid tumor such as melanoma, head and neck, liver or kidney cancer. V usage is TRBV6-6 and J usage is TRBJ1-1, with TRBD1 matching 8 bases. The sample consisted of CD4+ or CD8+ T cells sorted from blood, taken in a trial of the OX40 agonist ivuxolimab. The CDR3 bases are TGTGCCAGCAGTTACTCTAAGGGGACAGGGAACACTGAAGCTTTCTTT. Translating it yields CASSYSKGTGNTEAFF.